Presented here are 3 T cell receptor beta chains from one specimen sequenced in a study of beta chain features in type 1 diabetes. What was sequenced were expressed TCRB transcripts, since all of the isolated RNA had been reverse transcribed. Method: immunoSEQ multiplex PCR; TCRdb's copy keeps in-frame clones and lacks some. The sample shows a few hundred thousand clones, about 23% of them seen only once. Study-level findings and limits: Moderate but significant shortening of TCRB CDR3s was recorded in all four CD4+ subsets from Type 1 diabetes patients.

For these receptors, no antigen is known. Sequencing was carried out using naive CD4+ T cells from blood. These receptors were collected from a woman aged 25 to 39 with type 1 diabetes.

The chain links TRBV7-9 to TRBJ1-2, with 9 bases lining up with TRBD1. The CDR3 is made up of 13 amino acids. V dropped 5 bases and J dropped 8; count of bases not matched to a gene: 6. Per the germline V gene, CDR1 is SEHNR and CDR2 is FQNEAQ (reference sequence). The DNA of the CDR3 is TGTGCCAGCAGCCAGGACAGGGGTTACGGCTACACCTTC. Protein product: CASSQDRGYGYTF.

The chain is built from TRBV5-4 and TRBJ2-5; the match to TRBD1 covers 8 bases. CDR3 size: 14 residues. Per the germline V gene, CDR1 is SGHNT and CDR2 is YYREEE (reference sequence). The junction had 5 bases not matched to a gene; V was cut back by 4 bases and J by 3 bases. Here the CDR3 reads CASSGQGGEETQYF. The CDR3 DNA sequence: TGTGCCAGCAGCGGACAGGGTGGGGAAGAGACCCAGTACTTC.

The genes are TRBV2 and TRBJ1-1, with D unclear. V lost 4 bases, J lost 11 bases, and 20 bases lay in between. The CDR3 runs to 14 residues. Per germline, CDR1 SNHLY and CDR2 FYNNEI. The CDR3 nucleotides read TGTGCCAGCAGTGCACGAGGAGATCTTTTTGCGGCTTTCTTT. Its protein is CASSARGDLFAAFF.